The source of this TCR beta chain is a study of cytomegalovirus exposure and HLA in healthy donors. Amplification used 60 Vbeta primers and 13 Jbeta primers. Assay used: immunoSEQ multiplex PCR; TCRdb lists only in-frame clones, some missing. The data contain under 95,000 clones, more than 75% of them singletons. As for this clone: The antigen is undetermined.

Whole-study findings and limits: Rarity marked most TCR sequences, yet some public TCRs occurred in many donors. Several V segments, TRBV6-2 and TRBV6-3 among them, could not be told apart and were dropped.

Unmatched junction bases numbered 12, after V lost 5 bases and J lost 0 bases. The length of the CDR3 is 18 residues. Looked up from germline, CDR1 is SGHRS and CDR2 is YFSETQ. The V gene is TRBV5-1, the J gene TRBJ2-7; 12 positions match TRBD2. The receptor comes from a man aged 25 to 40 in good health and CMV-seropositive. The sample taken for sequencing was PBMCs. The CDR3 DNA reads as TGCGCCAGCAGTACCGGACTAGCGGGATTAAGTCTCTCCTACGAGCAGTACTTC. The encoded protein is CASSTGLAGLSLSYEQYF.